A selection of T cell receptor beta chains follows, all from one sample in a study of blood T cell repertoires in COVID-19. Only in-frame clones appear in the TCRdb table, and some are missing; sequencing was by immunoSEQ multiplex PCR. The data show fewer than 350,000 clones, 85% seen once. What was sequenced was PBMCs or T cells enriched from blood (not recorded which). Source of these receptors: a woman aged 50 to 65 who had recovered from COVID-19. Both conserved end residues are part of each CDR3. A D gene is named only where the DNA matches it firmly. Expanded clones are given a class, and other clones once, few, many or no size at all.

V gene	D gene	J gene	clone size	CDR3 DNA	CDR3 protein
TRBV19	NA	TRBJ1-2	NA	TGTGCCAGTAGCCTAATGGGAGTCAGACAAGGGTATGGCTACACCTTC	CASSLMGVRQGYGYTF
TRBV7-2	NA	TRBJ1-3	NA	TGTGCCAGCAGCTTTAAGACAGCTGGAAACACCATATATTTT	CASSFKTAGNTIYF
TRBV7-9	NA	TRBJ2-2	NA	TGTGCCAGCAGCTTAACCCCGAGGGGGGGCTACTATACCGGGGAGCTGTTTTTT	CASSLTPRGGYYTGELFF
TRBV9	NA	TRBJ2-5	few	TGTGCCAGCAGCGCCGGGGACTCGAAAGAGACCCAGTACTTC	CASSAGDSKETQYF
TRBV19	TRBD1	TRBJ1-6	NA	TGTGCCAGTACTGGGACAGGGAGTAATTCACCCCTCCACTTT	CASTGTGSNSPLHF
TRBV7-7	TRBD2	TRBJ2-5	NA	TGTGCCAGCAGCCCGGGACTAGCGGGGGGGCGAGAGACCCAGTACTTC	CASSPGLAGGRETQYF
TRBV7-3	TRBD2	TRBJ2-1	NA	TGTGCCAGCAGCTTAATTGGTCGGTCTCTAGCGGGGGAGCGTAGTTTGAATGAGCAGTTCTTC	CASSLIGRSLAGERSLNEQFF
TRBV11-2	NA	TRBJ1-4	NA	TGTGCCAGCAGCCCGGCGTGGGGCATCGTAACTAATGAAAAACTGTTTTTT	CASSPAWGIVTNEKLFF
TRBV7-8	NA	TRBJ1-2	NA	TGTGCCAGCAGCTCCCAGGGAGACAGGCACAAGAGGGATGGCTACACCTTC	CASSSQGDRHKRDGYTF
TRBV3-1/TRBV3-2	NA	TRBJ2-1	NA	TGTGCCAGCAGCCTCCAATTACCGGATGAGCAGTTCTTC	CASSLQLPDEQFF
TRBV5-4	NA	TRBJ1-1	few	TGTGCCAGCAGCTTGGGGGGGCGCATAAGGGACACTGAAGCTTTCTTT	CASSLGGRIRDTEAFF
TRBV19	TRBD1	TRBJ1-1	NA	TGTGCCAGTAGCCCCAGGACAGGGGGGAACACTGAAGCTTTCTTT	CASSPRTGGNTEAFF
TRBV24-1	NA	TRBJ1-2	NA	TGTGCCACCAGTGACCGCGGGACCGAATATGGCTACACCTTC	CATSDRGTEYGYTF
TRBV6-2/TRBV6-3	NA	TRBJ2-7	NA	TGTGCCAGCAGCCTCCGTCAGAACGAGCAGTACTTC	CASSLRQNEQYF
TRBV19	TRBD1	TRBJ1-2	once	TGTGCCACCCGGGACAGTTCTAACTATGGCTACACCTTC	CATRDSSNYGYTF
TRBV6-5	NA	TRBJ1-4	NA	TGTGCCAGCAGACCCGGGGTTACTAATGAAAAACTGTTTTTT	CASRPGVTNEKLFF
TRBV19	NA	TRBJ2-1	NA	TGTGCCAGTAGTATTTCCCGACAGCCGGAGAGAGACAATGAGCAGTTCTTC	CASSISRQPERDNEQFF
TRBV10-3	NA	TRBJ2-3	NA	TGTGCCATCAGCCCCGGGGGGCAGGGGAGCACAGATACGCAGTATTTT	CAISPGGQGSTDTQYF
TRBV30	TRBD1	TRBJ1-2	once	TGTGCCTGGAGTATTTCCCCGGGACAGGGGGCGGTTGGCTACACCTTC	CAWSISPGQGAVGYTF
TRBV27	NA	TRBJ1-1	few	TGTGCCAGCAGTTTTTTCCCCGGTGGCACTGAAGCTTTCTTT	CASSFFPGGTEAFF
TRBV10-2	TRBD1	TRBJ1-5	NA	TGCGCCAGCAGTGAGTCGGGGACAGGACGTAGTGGGCCCCAGCATTTT	CASSESGTGRSGPQHF
TRBV28	TRBD1	TRBJ1-1	NA	TGTGCCAGCAGTCCCCTTAGGACAGGGCGAGCTTTCTTT	CASSPLRTGRAFF
TRBV11-1	TRBD2	TRBJ2-3	NA	TGTGCCAGCAGCTCGGTTAGACTAGCGTCAGATACGCAGTATTTT	CASSSVRLASDTQYF
TRBV29-1	NA	TRBJ1-1	NA	TGCAGCGGTGGGGGGATTGACACTGAAGCTTTCTTT	CSGGGIDTEAFF
TRBV7-2	TRBD2	TRBJ2-7	NA	TGTGCCAGCAGCTTAACTAGCGGGGGATCCTACGAGCAGTACTTC	CASSLTSGGSYEQYF
TRBV3-1/TRBV3-2	TRBD1	TRBJ1-3	NA	TGTGCCAGCAGCCAAGATAGAGGGGTAGGGGGCTCCTCTGGAAACACCATATATTTT	CASSQDRGVGGSSGNTIYF
TRBV7-9	TRBD1	TRBJ1-2	NA	TGTGCCAGCAGCGATGGGACAGCACAATATGGCTACACCTTC	CASSDGTAQYGYTF
TRBV27	TRBD2	TRBJ2-1	NA	TGTGCCAGCAGTTCCCTCTCTAGCGGGAGACGTGAGCAGTTCTTC	CASSSLSSGRREQFF
TRBV28	NA	TRBJ1-1	NA	TGTGCCAGCAGTTTACCGGAGAATGAAGCTTTCTTT	CASSLPENEAFF
TRBV2	NA	TRBJ1-5	NA	TGTGCCAGCAGTGAAGCGAGGAGGGGTAGTCAGCCCCAGCATTTT	CASSEARRGSQPQHF
TRBV10-1	TRBD2	TRBJ2-7	NA	TGCGCCAGCAGCAATAGCGGGGGGACCTACGAGCAGTACTTC	CASSNSGGTYEQYF
TRBV24-1	TRBD2	TRBJ2-3	NA	TGTGCCACCAGTGACGGACTAGCGGGAGGGTCCACAGATACGCAGTATTTT	CATSDGLAGGSTDTQYF
TRBV5-1	NA	TRBJ2-7	NA	TGCGCCAGCAGCTTGAGGGCAGGGATACGCGACGAGCAGTACTTC	CASSLRAGIRDEQYF
TRBV6-5	NA	TRBJ1-4	once	TGTGCCAGCAGTTACTACTATCCAACTAATGAAAAACTGTTTTTT	CASSYYYPTNEKLFF
TRBV18	NA	TRBJ1-5	NA	TGTGCCAGCTCACCAGAGCCGTATAGCAATCAGCCCCAGCATTTT	CASSPEPYSNQPQHF
TRBV5-1	TRBD1	TRBJ1-4	NA	TGCGCCAGCAGCTTGGGGCAGGGGGGTGAAAAACTGTTTTTT	CASSLGQGGEKLFF
TRBV27	NA	TRBJ2-7	NA	TGTGCCAGCAGTTACCCGCCGACCAGGGGTCGGGTCGCCGAGCAGTACTTC	CASSYPPTRGRVAEQYF
TRBV28	TRBD1	TRBJ1-1	NA	TGTGCCAGCAGTTTGGGGGGGACAGGGCTGAACACTGAAGCTTTCTTT	CASSLGGTGLNTEAFF
TRBV12-3/TRBV12-4	TRBD1	TRBJ1-1	NA	TGTGCCAGCAGTTTTTACAGGGGGTCTGAAGCTTTCTTT	CASSFYRGSEAFF
TRBV9	TRBD2	TRBJ2-1	NA	TGTGCCAGCAGCGCACGACTAGCGGGGGGGCGCGAGCAGTTCTTC	CASSARLAGGREQFF
TRBV30	TRBD1	TRBJ1-5	NA	TGTGCCTGGAGCCAGGGGGGTAGCAATCAGCCCCAGCATTTT	CAWSQGGSNQPQHF
TRBV5-6	TRBD1	TRBJ1-1	few	TGTGCCAGCAGCTTCATCGGCCCCTCTACAGGGGCAGCTTTCTTT	CASSFIGPSTGAAFF